This T cell receptor (beta chain) was identified in a study of blood T cells in healthy people across ages. Broader study findings: Per million T cells, TCR beta diversity dropped about linearly as age rose.

V lost 2 bases and J 9 bases, leaving 12 bases between the germline ends. The CDR3 totals 14 residues. Germline values: CDR1 SGDLS, CDR2 YYNGEE. This clonotype has a handful of counts. The antigen is not known. Primers used in a second PCR of about 6 to 11 cycles were a sample-barcoded 5' primer and a J-beta primer mix. TCRdb itself ran the 5' RACE reads through MiXCR, one entry per CDR3 protein. The table has some 1,000,000 distinct CDR3 sequences, roughly 24% seen once. The sample also formed part of further work on T cells of mothers and their children. This second study notes: A few healthy Caucasian mothers and their six children were the donors. Each mother gave over 10 million TCR beta CDR3 reads; each child, some 2.8 million.

The rearrangement uses TRBV9 and TRBJ1-6; D not resolved. The sample was blood. The TCR sequence derives from a girl under 10 years old in good health. Written as DNA, the CDR3 is TGTGCCAGCAGCGTGGTACCTCCTGGTTCACCCCTCCACTTT. Its translation: CASSVVPPGSPLHF. The whole variable domain, filled in from reference TRBV9 and TRBJ1-6, reads DSGVTQTPKHLITATGQRVTLRCSPRSGDLSVYWYQQSLDQGLQFLIQYYNGEERAKGNILERFSAQQFPDLHSELNLSSLELGDSALYFCASSVVPPGSPLHFGNGTRLTVT.